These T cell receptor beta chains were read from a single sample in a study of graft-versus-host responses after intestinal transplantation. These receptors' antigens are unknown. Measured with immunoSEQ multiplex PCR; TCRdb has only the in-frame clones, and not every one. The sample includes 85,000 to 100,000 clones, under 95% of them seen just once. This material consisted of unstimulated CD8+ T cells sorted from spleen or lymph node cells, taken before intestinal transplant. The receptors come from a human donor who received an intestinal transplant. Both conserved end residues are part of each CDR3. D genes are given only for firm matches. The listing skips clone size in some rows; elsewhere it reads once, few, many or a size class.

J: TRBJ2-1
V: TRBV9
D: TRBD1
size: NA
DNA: TGTGCCAGCAGCGTAGACGACAGGGGCGTCAATGAGCAGTTCTTC
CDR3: CASSVDDRGVNEQFF

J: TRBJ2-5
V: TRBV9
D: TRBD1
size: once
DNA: TGTGCCAGCAGCGCGACAGGGACGGAGACCCAGTACTTC
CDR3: CASSATGTETQYF

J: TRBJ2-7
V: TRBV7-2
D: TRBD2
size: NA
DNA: TGTGCCAGCAGCTTCCAGACTAGCGGGGACTACGAGCAGTACTTC
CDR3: CASSFQTSGDYEQYF

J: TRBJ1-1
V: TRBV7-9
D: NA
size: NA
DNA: TGTGCCAGCAGCTTACTGTCAGGGATGACTGAAGCTTTCTTT
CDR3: CASSLLSGMTEAFF

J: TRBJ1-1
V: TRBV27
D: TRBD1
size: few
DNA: TGTGCCAGCAGTTTCGGACAGGGGCTGAACACTGAAGCTTTCTTT
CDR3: CASSFGQGLNTEAFF

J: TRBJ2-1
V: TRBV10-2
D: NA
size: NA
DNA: TGCGCCAGCAGGGGACAATACAATGAGCAGTTCTTC
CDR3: CASRGQYNEQFF

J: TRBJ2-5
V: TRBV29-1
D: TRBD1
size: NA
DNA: TGCAGCGTTGAAGATTGGGTCTCATCGACAGGGGTACAAGAGACCCAGTACTTC
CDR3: CSVEDWVSSTGVQETQYF

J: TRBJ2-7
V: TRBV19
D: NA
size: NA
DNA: TGTGCCACTTCTCCAAATTCCTACGAGCAGTACTTC
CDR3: CATSPNSYEQYF

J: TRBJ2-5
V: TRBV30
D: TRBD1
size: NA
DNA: TGTGGGGGGGGACAGGGGGGAGAGACCCAGTACTTC
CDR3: CGGGQGGETQYF

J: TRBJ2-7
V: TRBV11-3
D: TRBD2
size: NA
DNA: TGTGCCAGCAGTTCGGTTAGCGGGGGGCCATTCTCCTACGAGCAGTACTTC
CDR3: CASSSVSGGPFSYEQYF

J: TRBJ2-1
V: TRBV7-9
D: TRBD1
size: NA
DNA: TGTGCCAGCACGGGACAGGGAGAACACAATGAGCAGTTCTTC
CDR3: CASTGQGEHNEQFF

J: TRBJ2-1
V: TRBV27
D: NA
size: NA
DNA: TGTGCCAGCAGTTACATAGGGGCACAAGTTCAGTTCTTC
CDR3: CASSYIGAQVQFF

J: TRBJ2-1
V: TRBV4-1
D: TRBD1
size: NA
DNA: TGCGCCAGCAGCCAAGGGGCCGGGACAGGGGGCGATGAGCAGTTCTTC
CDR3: CASSQGAGTGGDEQFF

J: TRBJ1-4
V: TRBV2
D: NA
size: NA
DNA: TGTGCCAGCAGGGGAGTCGTAGGTGAAAAACTGTTTTTT
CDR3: CASRGVVGEKLFF

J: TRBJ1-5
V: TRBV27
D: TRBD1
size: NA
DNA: TGTGCCAGCAGTTCCGGACAGGCTAGCAATCAGCCCCAGCATTTT
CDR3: CASSSGQASNQPQHF

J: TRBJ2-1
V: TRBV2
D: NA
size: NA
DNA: TGTGCCACCTTGGAGGGGGAGCAGTTCTTC
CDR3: CATLEGEQFF

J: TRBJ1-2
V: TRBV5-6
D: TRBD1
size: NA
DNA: TGTGCCAGCAGCGCTGGGACAGGGGTGGGCTATGGCTACACCTTC
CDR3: CASSAGTGVGYGYTF

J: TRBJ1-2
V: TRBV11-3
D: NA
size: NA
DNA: TGTGCCAGCAGCTTAGGAGCCTCGGGGTCAGATGGCTACACCTTC
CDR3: CASSLGASGSDGYTF

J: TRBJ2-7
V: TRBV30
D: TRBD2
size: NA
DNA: TGTGCCTGGACTTATGCCTATTCAGGAGCGGGGACCTACGAGCAGTACTTC
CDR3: CAWTYAYSGAGTYEQYF

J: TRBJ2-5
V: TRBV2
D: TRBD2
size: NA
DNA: TGTGCCAGCAGTGTACTAGCGCAAGTTCAAGAGACCCAGTACTTC
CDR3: CASSVLAQVQETQYF

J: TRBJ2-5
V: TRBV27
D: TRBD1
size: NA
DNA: TGTGCCAGCAGTTCGGGACAGTCCCAAGAGACCCAGTACTTC
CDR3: CASSSGQSQETQYF

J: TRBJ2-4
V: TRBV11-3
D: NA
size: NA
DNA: TGTGCCAGCAACTCCCGGACAGAAAACATTCAGTACTTC
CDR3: CASNSRTENIQYF

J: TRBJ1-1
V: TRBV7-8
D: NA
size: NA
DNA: TGTGCCAGCAGCTTTGGCGGGGGGCGAGTATCGGACACTGAAGCTTTCTTT
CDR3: CASSFGGGRVSDTEAFF

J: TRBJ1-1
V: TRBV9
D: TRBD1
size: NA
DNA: TGTGCCAGCAGCGAGGGGACAGCCTTGAACACTGAAGCTTTCTTT
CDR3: CASSEGTALNTEAFF

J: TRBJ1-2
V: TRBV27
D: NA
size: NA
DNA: TGTGCCAGCAGTCAGGGCAGATCTAACTATGGCCACACCTTC
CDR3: CASSQGRSNYGHTF

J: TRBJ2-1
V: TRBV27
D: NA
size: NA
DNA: TGTGCCAGCAGTCCCCTAGGCTCAATTGCCAATGAGCAGTTCTTC
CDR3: CASSPLGSIANEQFF

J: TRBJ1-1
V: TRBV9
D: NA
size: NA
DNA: TGTGCCAGCAGCTCACCCGGTCGCACTGAAGCTTTCTTT
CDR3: CASSSPGRTEAFF

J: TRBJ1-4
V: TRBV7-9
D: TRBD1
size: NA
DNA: TGTGCCAGCAGCTTAGTTTCGGGACAGGGGAATGAAAAACTGTTTTTT
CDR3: CASSLVSGQGNEKLFF

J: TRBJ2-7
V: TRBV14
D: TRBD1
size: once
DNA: TGTGCCAGCAGCTGGGGACAGGGATCCTACGAGCAGTACTTC
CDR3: CASSWGQGSYEQYF

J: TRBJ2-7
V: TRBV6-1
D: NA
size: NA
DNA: TGTGCCAGCCAGGGACTCTCCTACGAGCAGTACTTC
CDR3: CASQGLSYEQYF

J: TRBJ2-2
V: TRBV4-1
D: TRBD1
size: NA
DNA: TGCGCCAGCAGCAAACAGGGGTCCGGGGAGCTGTTTTTT
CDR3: CASSKQGSGELFF

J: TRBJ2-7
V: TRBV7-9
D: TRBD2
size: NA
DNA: TGTGCCAGCAGCCACATAGCGGGGGGAGACTACGAGCAGTACTTC
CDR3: CASSHIAGGDYEQYF

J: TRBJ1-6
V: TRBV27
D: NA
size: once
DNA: TGTGCCAGCAGTTTACTTTTTGACAGAGCTAATTCACCCCTCCACTTT
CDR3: CASSLLFDRANSPLHF

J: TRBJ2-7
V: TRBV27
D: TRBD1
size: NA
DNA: TGTGCCAGCAGTACCTCGGACAGGGGAGTCTACGAGCAGTACTTC
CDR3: CASSTSDRGVYEQYF

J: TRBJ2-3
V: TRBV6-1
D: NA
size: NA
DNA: TGTGCCAGCAGTGGAACCGGTTTTCTCACAGATACGCAGTATTTT
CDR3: CASSGTGFLTDTQYF

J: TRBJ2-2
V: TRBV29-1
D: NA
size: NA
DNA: TGCAGCGTTGGCCCTAGGCTGGGGGACACGAACACCGGGGAGCTGTTTTTT
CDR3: CSVGPRLGDTNTGELFF

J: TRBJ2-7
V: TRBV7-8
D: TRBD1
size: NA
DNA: TGTGCCAGCAGGGGACAGGGGGTAACCTACGAGCAGTACTTC
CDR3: CASRGQGVTYEQYF

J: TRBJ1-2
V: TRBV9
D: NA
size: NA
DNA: TGTGCCAGCGGCGTACAAGGGGGGGGATTGACTAACTATGGCTACACCTTC
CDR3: CASGVQGGGLTNYGYTF

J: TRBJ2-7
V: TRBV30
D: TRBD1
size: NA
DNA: TGTGCCTGGACCCCCGGGACAGGGGGACACGAGCAGTACTTC
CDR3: CAWTPGTGGHEQYF

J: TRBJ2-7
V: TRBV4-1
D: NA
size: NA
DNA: TGCGCCAGCAGCCAAGAACTGGCGGGGGCCTACTACGAGCAGTACTTC
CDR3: CASSQELAGAYYEQYF

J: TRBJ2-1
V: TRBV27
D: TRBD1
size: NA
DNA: TGTGCCAGCAGTTTAGGGACAGGGTTTAATGAGCAGTTCTTC
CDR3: CASSLGTGFNEQFF

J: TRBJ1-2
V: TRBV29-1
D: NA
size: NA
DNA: TGCAGCGTTGAACAGGACAAATATGGCTATGGCTACACCTTC
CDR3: CSVEQDKYGYGYTF

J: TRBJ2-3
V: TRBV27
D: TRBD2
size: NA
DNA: TGTGCCAGCAGTTTACCCCTGACGGGGGGGCCAGATACGCAGTATTTT
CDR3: CASSLPLTGGPDTQYF

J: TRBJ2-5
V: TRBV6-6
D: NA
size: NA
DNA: TGTGCCGGCAGTTATCCCCCAGGAGGGATGGAAGAGACCCAGTACTTC
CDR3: CAGSYPPGGMEETQYF

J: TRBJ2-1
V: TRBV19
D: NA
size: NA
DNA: TGTGCCAGCCAACCCCAGGGAGGGGGGAGCAATGAGCAGTTCTTC
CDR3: CASQPQGGGSNEQFF

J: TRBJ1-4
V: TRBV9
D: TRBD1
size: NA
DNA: TGTGCCAGCAGCTTAGGACAGGGGAGTGAAAAACTGTTTTTT
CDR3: CASSLGQGSEKLFF